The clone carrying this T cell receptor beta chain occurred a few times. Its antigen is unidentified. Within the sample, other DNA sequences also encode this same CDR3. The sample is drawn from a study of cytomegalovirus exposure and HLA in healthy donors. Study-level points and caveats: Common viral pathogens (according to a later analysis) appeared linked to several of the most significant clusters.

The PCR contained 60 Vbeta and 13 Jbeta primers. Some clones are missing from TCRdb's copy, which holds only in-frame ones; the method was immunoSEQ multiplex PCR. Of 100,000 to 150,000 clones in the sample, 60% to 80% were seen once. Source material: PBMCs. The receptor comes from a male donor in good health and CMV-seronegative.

CDR3: CSVDRANTIYF. The CDR3 DNA reads as TGCAGCGTTGACAGGGCCAACACCATATATTTT. The rearrangement links TRBV29-1 to TRBJ1-3; D is possibly TRBD1 (5 bases). Germline CDR1 reads SQVTM; CDR2 reads ANQGSEA. There are 11 residues in the CDR3. V dropped 3 bases and J dropped 7 bases, with 7 bases sitting between them.